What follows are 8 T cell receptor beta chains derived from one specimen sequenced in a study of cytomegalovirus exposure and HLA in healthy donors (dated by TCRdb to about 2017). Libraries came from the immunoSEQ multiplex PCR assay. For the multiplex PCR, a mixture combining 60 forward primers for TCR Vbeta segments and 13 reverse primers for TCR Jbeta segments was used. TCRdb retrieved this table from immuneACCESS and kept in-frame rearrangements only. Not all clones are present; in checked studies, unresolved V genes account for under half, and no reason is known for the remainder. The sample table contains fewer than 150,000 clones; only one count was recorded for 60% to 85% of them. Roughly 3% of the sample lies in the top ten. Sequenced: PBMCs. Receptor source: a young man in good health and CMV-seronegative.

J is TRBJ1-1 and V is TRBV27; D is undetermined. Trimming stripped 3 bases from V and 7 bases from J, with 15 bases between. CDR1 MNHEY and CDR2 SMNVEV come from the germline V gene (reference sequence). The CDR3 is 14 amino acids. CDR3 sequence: CASSFSGFGFEAFF. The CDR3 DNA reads TGTGCCAGCAGTTTTTCGGGGTTCGGGTTTGAAGCTTTCTTT.

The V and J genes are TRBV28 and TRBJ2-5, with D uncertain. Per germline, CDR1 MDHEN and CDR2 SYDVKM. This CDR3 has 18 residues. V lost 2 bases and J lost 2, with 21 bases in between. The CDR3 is CASSLEAGLVSVQETQYF. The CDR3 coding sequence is TGTGCCAGCAGTTTAGAGGCTGGGTTAGTCTCTGTGCAAGAGACCCAGTACTTC.

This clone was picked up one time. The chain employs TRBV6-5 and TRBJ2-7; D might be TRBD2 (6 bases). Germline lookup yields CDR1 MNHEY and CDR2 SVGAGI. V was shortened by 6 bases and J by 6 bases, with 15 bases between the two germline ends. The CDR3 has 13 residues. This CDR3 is CASSPVFGGEQYF. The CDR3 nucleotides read TGTGCCAGCAGCCCCGTCTTCGGGGGCGAGCAGTACTTC.

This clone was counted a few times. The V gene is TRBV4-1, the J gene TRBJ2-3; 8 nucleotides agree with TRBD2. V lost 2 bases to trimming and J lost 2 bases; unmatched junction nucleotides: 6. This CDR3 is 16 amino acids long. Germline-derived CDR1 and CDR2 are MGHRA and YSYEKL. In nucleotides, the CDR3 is TGCGCCAGCAGCCAATCGGGGCGGGGGGACACAGATACGCAGTATTTT. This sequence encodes CASSQSGRGDTDTQYF.

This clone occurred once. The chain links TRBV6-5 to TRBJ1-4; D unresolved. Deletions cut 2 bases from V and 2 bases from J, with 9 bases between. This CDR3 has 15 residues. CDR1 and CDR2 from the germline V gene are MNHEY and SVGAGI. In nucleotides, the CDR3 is TGTGCCAGCAGTTACACCTCGGGTACTAATGAAAAACTGTTTTTT. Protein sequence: CASSYTSGTNEKLFF.

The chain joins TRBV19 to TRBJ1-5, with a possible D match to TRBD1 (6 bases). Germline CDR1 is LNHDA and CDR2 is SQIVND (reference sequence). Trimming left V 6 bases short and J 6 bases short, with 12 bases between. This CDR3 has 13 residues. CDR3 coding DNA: TGTGCCAGTAGCTTCAGGGGCGGTCAGCCCCAGCATTTT. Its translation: CASSFRGGQPQHF.

As DNA, the CDR3 is TGTGCCACCAGCAGCCGACACTCTCCGACTTTCTTT. As protein: CATSSRHSPTFF. The gene calls are TRBV15 and TRBJ1-1; no definite D call. This CDR3 comprises 12 residues. V was pared by 3 bases and J by 12 bases, with 14 bases between. Per the germline V gene, CDR1 is LNHNV and CDR2 is YYDKDF (reference sequence).

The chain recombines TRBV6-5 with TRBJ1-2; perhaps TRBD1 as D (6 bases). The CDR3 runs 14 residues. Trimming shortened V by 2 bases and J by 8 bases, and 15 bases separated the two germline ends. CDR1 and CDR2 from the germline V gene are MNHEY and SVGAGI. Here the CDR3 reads CASSYSGGRVGYTF. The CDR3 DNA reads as TGTGCCAGCAGTTACAGCGGGGGGCGCGTGGGCTACACCTTC.